The clone carrying this T cell receptor (beta chain) came up a few times. Its specificity is not known. TCR beta CDR3 regions were amplified from RNA transcripts. The workflow started with a first-round RT-PCR run with HTBI primers and then moved on to a second-round multiplex PCR. TCRdb re-called the multiplex PCR reads through MiXCR, storing one row per CDR3 protein. The sample includes around 1,200,000 distinct CDR3 sequences, 35% to 40% of them seen just once. CDR1 and CDR2 from the germline V gene are ENHRY and SYGVKD. The CDR3 consists of 16 residues. Deletions cut 2 bases from V and 7 bases from J, with 20 bases between. In this cohort, patients with other autoimmune diseases, uncontrolled infections, pregnancy or lactation were excluded. This entry is derived from a study of Graves' ophthalmopathy and Graves' hyperthyroidism. Study-level background: A follow-up of 18 months without ophthalmopathy meant that hyperthyroidism was stable. Broader study findings: Discriminating ophthalmopathy from stable hyperthyroidism, a 13-signature model attained a sensitivity of 85% to 90% and a specificity of about 81%.

The source is an adult man with Graves' hyperthyroidism. The sample was peripheral blood or thyroid tissue (not recorded which). The V call is TRBV10-3, the J call TRBJ1-1; weak D call: TRBD1 (6 bases). CDR3 DNA sequence: TGTGCCATCAGTGAGGTGACCGAGGGGGGCGGATTTGAAGCTTTCTTT. This encodes CAISEVTEGGGFEAFF.